The clone carrying this T cell receptor beta chain was observed once. Data came from immunoSEQ multiplex PCR; TCRdb stores just in-frame clones and leaves some out. Among around 2,000,000 clones listed, roughly 94% were seen once. Only CD45RO-negative cells positively selected for CCR7 counted as naive CD8 cells, so terminally differentiated effector memory CD45RA+ cells were excluded. The V segment lost 4 bases and the J segment 6 bases; nucleotides outside the gene matches: 13. This CDR3 is built from 16 residues. The germline gives CDR1 SGHNT, CDR2 YYREEE (reference sequence). This entry is derived from a study of shared clonotypes between healthy human individuals. Study summary: Each donor's CD8 memory used one plate, CD8 naive two, each CD4 subset three.

Source material: naive CD8+ T cells sorted from blood. This clonotype was sampled from a man aged 18 to 35 in good health. The chain combines TRBV5-4 with TRBJ2-7; TRBD2 aligns across 10 bases. The CDR3 region is CASSAWQSGLASEQYF. CDR3 nucleotide sequence: TGTGCCAGCAGCGCTTGGCAGTCGGGACTAGCGAGCGAGCAGTACTTC.